The source of this TCR beta chain is a study of OX40 agonist ivuxolimab in advanced cancers. Across the whole study: Three individuals attained partial responses, comprising one hepatocellular carcinoma case and two cutaneous melanoma cases.

The study's findings and limits: Expanded clones were, on average, more numerous among CD8+ T cells than CD4+. Not determined was the antigen specificity of the expanded peripheral T cells.

This clone was observed once. What it recognizes is unknown. The length of the CDR3 is 15 residues. Germline loops: CDR1 MDHEN, CDR2 SYDVKM. V lost 6 bases and J 0 bases, leaving 15 bases between the germline ends. Patients with a history of autoimmune disease or on systemic immunosuppression were excluded. Repertoires were generated with immunoSEQ multiplex PCR, while TCRdb's copy carries only in-frame clones and drops some. The sample lists some 40,000 clones; about 89% were seen once. The chain is built from TRBV28 and TRBJ2-7, with TRBD1 as a possible D gene (5 bases). This TCR came from an adult with an advanced solid tumor such as melanoma, head and neck, liver or kidney cancer. This material consisted of CD4+ or CD8+ T cells sorted from blood, taken in a trial of the OX40 agonist ivuxolimab. The CDR3 nucleotides read TGTGCCAGCAGCCCCGGACATACTGACTCCTACGAGCAGTACTTC. This codes for CASSPGHTDSYEQYF.